Included here is one TCR beta chain sequence, with context. This record belongs to a study of blood T cell repertoires in COVID-19. Per the study methods: Scientists estimated how many nucleated cells there were by amplifying reference gene primers. Assay used: immunoSEQ multiplex PCR; TCRdb lists only in-frame clones, some missing. V, J and clone size reflect that table, while D and trimming were determined from the DNA. The data contain some 150,000 clones, about nine tenths of them singletons. This receptor was identified in a woman aged 45-65 years with acute or convalescent COVID-19. Sequences were obtained from peripheral blood.

The CDR3 DNA is TGCAGCGTTGAAGGGGGAGGCTCTGGGGCCAACGTCCTGACTTTC. Residues: CSVEGGGSGANVLTF. The chain uses TRBV29-1 and TRBJ2-6; perhaps TRBD2 as D (6 bases). V lost 1 base and J lost 0, with 7 bases in between. The CDR3 totals 15 residues. The germline CDR1 and CDR2 sequences are SQVTM and ANQGSEA.